This TCR beta chain was documented in a study of cytomegalovirus exposure and HLA in healthy donors. V shed 3 bases and J 6 bases; nucleotides not matched to a gene: 9. CDR1 and CDR2 from the germline V gene are SGDLS and YYNGEE. The CDR3 runs 14 residues. This clone was counted a single time. PCR was performed using 60 Vbeta and 13 Jbeta primers. Sequencing was performed with immunoSEQ multiplex PCR; in TCRdb, only in-frame clones are kept and a portion is missing. The sample carries roughly 180,000 clones, about 75% recorded once. This TCR came from a female donor in good health and CMV-seronegative. The V call is TRBV9, the J call TRBJ2-7; TRBD2 matches at 7 bases. The specimen was PBMCs. CDR3: CASSALPLAGEQYF. As DNA, the CDR3 is TGTGCCAGCAGCGCGCTTCCCTTAGCGGGCGAGCAGTACTTC.